This T cell receptor beta chain comes out of a study of Graves' ophthalmopathy and Graves' hyperthyroidism. Study-level background: Blood was drawn at initial diagnosis, before any treatment. Broader study findings: Ophthalmopathy and stable hyperthyroidism were discriminated by a 13-signature model, with about 91% sensitivity and nearly 84% specificity.

A follow-up of 18 months without ophthalmopathy meant that hyperthyroidism was stable. People with hyperthyroidism were aged 18 to 65 and newly diagnosed, under 2 months' duration. This clonotype was recorded many times. The antigen is unknown. Germline-derived CDR1 and CDR2 are MGHRA and YSYEKL. The CDR3 extends over 14 amino acids. V was shortened by 1 base and J by 7 bases, with 10 bases between the two germline ends. As the template, RNA transcripts were used to amplify TCR beta CDR3 regions. Amplification began with first-round RT-PCR using HTBI primers, then second-round multiplex PCR was performed. TCRdb recomputed calls from the multiplex PCR reads with MiXCR, one row per CDR3 protein. The sample records hundreds of thousands of distinct CDR3 sequences, 15% to 17% being singletons.

The specimen sequenced was peripheral blood. This clonotype originated in a woman aged 18-29 years with stable Graves' hyperthyroidism. The J gene is TRBJ2-2, the V gene TRBV4-1; TRBD2 is a possible D gene (5 bases). The CDR3 spells CASSQVEGVGELFF. For the CDR3, the DNA is TGCGCCAGCAGCCAAGTCGAGGGAGTCGGGGAGCTGTTTTTT.